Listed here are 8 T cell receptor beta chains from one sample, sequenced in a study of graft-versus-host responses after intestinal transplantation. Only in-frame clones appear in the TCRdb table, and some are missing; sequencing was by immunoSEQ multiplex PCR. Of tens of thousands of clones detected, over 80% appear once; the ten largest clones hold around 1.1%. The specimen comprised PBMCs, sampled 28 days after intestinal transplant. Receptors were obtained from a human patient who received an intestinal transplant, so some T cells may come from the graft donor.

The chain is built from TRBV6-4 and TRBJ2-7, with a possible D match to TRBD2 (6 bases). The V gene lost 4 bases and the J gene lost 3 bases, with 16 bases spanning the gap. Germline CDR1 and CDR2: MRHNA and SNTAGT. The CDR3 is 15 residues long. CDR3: CASSVEGTGVYEQYF. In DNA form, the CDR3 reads TGTGCCAGCAGTGTCGAAGGGACGGGGGTCTACGAGCAGTACTTC.

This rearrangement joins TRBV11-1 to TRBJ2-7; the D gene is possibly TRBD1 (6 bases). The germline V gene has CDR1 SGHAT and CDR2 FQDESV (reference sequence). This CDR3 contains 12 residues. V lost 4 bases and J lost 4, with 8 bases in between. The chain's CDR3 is CASSYGQYEQYF. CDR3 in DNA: TGTGCCAGCAGCTACGGACAGTACGAGCAGTACTTC.

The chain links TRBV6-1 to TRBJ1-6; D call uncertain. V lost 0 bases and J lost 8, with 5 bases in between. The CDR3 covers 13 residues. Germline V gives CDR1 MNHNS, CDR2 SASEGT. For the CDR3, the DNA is TGTGCCAGCAGTGAAGCTTCGGATTCACCCCTCCACTTT. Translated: CASSEASDSPLHF.

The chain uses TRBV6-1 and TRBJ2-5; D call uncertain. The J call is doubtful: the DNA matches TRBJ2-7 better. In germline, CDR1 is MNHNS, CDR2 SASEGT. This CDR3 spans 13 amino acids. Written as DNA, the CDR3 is TGTGCCAGCAGTGAATTGATGGCCTACGAGCAGTACTTC. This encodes CASSELMAYEQYF.

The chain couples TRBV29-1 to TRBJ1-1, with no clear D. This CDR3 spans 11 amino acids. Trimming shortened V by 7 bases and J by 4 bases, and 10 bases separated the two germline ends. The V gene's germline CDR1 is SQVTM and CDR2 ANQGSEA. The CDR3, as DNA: TGCAGCGACACGGAAGGCACTGAAGCTTTCTTT. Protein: CSDTEGTEAFF.

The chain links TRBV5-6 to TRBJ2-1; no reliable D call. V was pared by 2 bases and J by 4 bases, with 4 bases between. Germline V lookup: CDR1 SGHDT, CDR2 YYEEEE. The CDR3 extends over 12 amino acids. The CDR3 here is CASSFSYNEQFF. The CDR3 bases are TGTGCCAGCAGCTTCTCATACAATGAGCAGTTCTTC.

CDR3 sequence (DNA): TGTGCCAGCAGCTTAAGTGAAGATACGCAGTATTTT. Amino acid sequence: CASSLSEDTQYF. V and J are TRBV7-3 and TRBJ2-3; D gene ambiguous. The CDR3 extends over 12 amino acids. The germline V gene encodes CDR1 SGHTA and CDR2 FQGTGA. Trimming removed 1 base at V and 5 bases at J, with 4 bases between.

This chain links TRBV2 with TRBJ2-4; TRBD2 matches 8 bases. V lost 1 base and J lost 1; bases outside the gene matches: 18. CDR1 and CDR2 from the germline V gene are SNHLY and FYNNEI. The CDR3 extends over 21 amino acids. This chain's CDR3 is CASSEVDRHSPPGGAKNIQYF. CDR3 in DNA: TGTGCCAGCAGTGAAGTGGACCGCCATTCTCCACCGGGAGGGGCCAAAAACATTCAGTACTTC. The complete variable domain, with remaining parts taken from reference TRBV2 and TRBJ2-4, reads EPEVTQTPSHQVTQMGQEVILRCVPISNHLYFYWYRQILGQKVEFLVSFYNNEISEKSEIFDDQFSVERPDGSNFTLKIRSTKLEDSAMYFCASSEVDRHSPPGGAKNIQYFGAGTRLSVL.